This record looks at one T cell receptor (beta chain) sequence and its context. Its target antigen remains unknown. The CDR3 is cut off 3 residues early in the read; its end comes from the germline J gene. TCR beta CDR3 regions were amplified by multiplex PCR using the immunoSEQ assay from an average of approximately 1,200 ng genomic DNA per sample. To correct primer bias, the assay used a complete synthetic TCR repertoire to set an amplification baseline. Amplicons were sequenced on the Illumina platform. In the authors' own workflow: Sequences were error-corrected by clustering with frequency ratios and a modified nearest-neighbor algorithm, then analyzed in the immunoSEQ Analyzer with IMGT gene definitions. At each rarefaction depth, TCR richness and evenness were averaged across 20 rarefaction repeats, and any sample with fewer sequences than the depth was left out. Relative abundances of V, D and J genes were compared between groups using Wilcoxon rank sum tests, with FDR correction applied. Blinded duplicates gave an intraclass correlation of under 97% for TCR richness and an average of around 83% across around 66 gene segments. Held by TCRdb, this immuneACCESS table contains in-frame sequences only and omits some clones. Under half of the omission traces to an unresolved V gene where checked; the cause of the rest is unknown. That table is the source of V, J and clone size, and D and trimming were worked out from the DNA. The sample's clone listing holds fewer than 40,000 clones. The ten largest make up 6.5% to 9% of the sample.

In the germline V gene (reference sequence), CDR1 corresponds to DFQATT and CDR2 to SNEGSKA. Including the terminal cysteine and phenylalanine, the CDR3 comprises 12 residues. Only the CDR3 bases that were read are kept: 27 of them, in frame from base 1. Every participant had a single incident cervical HPV16 infection, and women with prevalent HPV16 infections were excluded. Cervical HPV DNA was detected by MY09/MY11 PCR, and genotyping was performed by dot-blot hybridization. About 14 mL of heparinized blood were centrifuged, and the buffy coat was split into aliquots, frozen at -30 degrees C, and then kept at -80 degrees C. QIAGEN kits were used to extract genomic DNA from buffy coat specimens. The data are from a study of T cells in women clearing cervical HPV infection (dated by TCRdb to the late 2010s). Background on the whole study: The cases were 25 to 30 women with histologically confirmed HPV16-related CIN3 or worse, and 2 of those women had invasive cancers. The controls were fewer than 30 women whose single incident HPV16 infection cleared within 12 months with no development of precancer or cancer. Blood from cases was collected at the visit where the lesion was first found, while blood from controls was collected once the infection could no longer be detected. For cases, the median interval between lesion detection and blood sampling was around 150 days, with an interquartile range of roughly 80 to 230 days. HLA typing was available for only a few women, so HLA type could not be excluded as a confounder. Nested within Costa Rica's Guanacaste HPV Natural History Study, an exploratory proof-of-principle case-control study compared TCR repertoires across cervical HPV16 outcomes. Cases and controls were matched on year of sample collection and on age within five years. Median age was about 35 years in cases versus around 40 in controls, and baseline characteristics did not differ significantly. In the parent cohort, around 9,800 women aged 18 or older were enrolled in Guanacaste, Costa Rica, during about 1993 to 1994 and then followed for under nine years. Five blinded duplicates per group were added as quality controls, so that around 60 samples were obtained: around 50 participants and some 10 replicates.

Study-level results and caveats: Because T-cell numbers per sample were unknown, differences in richness could reflect varying T-cell content rather than repertoire biology. CIN3+ cases had significantly higher TCR repertoire richness than controls across sequencing depths, but evenness did not differ between the groups. Random forest classifiers that combined richness and V gene abundances separated cases from controls with an estimated AUC of around 0.84. Because of the cross-sectional design, the study could not determine whether the associations came before infection or resulted from infection, and neither effector/memory subsets nor HPV-specific T cells were isolated. Cases had lower TRBV6-7 relative abundance than controls (approximately 0.11% versus 0.16%; Bonferroni P = 0.0008).

This TCR was recovered from a woman between 18 and 69 years old with a cervical HPV16 infection that either progressed to CIN3+ or cleared (not recorded which). The chain is encoded by TRBV20-1 joined to TRBJ2-3, with an unclear D gene assignment. Input material: blood buffy coat. The CDR3 DNA, read in part, is TGCAGTGCTAGGCGCGGCAATCAGCCG. Its coded protein is CSARRGNQP. The complete CDR3 protein is CSARRGNQPQYF.